Detailed here is one T cell receptor (beta chain). What it binds is not known. Because the CDR3 is missing its conserved closing phenylalanine or tryptophan, this is likely a read error. These data are taken from a study of T cells after yellow fever vaccination. Findings of the study overall: Post-booster repertoires again held most primary-vaccination clones (about 96% CD4, roughly 88% CD8).

A universal primer site and UMIs were added as TCR cDNA was made by 5'RACE template switching. TCRdb reprocessed the 5' RACE reads via MiXCR and lists one record per CDR3 protein. The table has fewer than 450,000 distinct CDR3 sequences, under 14% seen once. CDR1 and CDR2 from the germline V gene are GTSNPN and SVGIG (reference sequence). This CDR3 is 11 amino acids long. With 2 bases removed from V and 4 bases from J, the gap between germline ends came to 4 bases. The origin of this receptor is a man younger than 35 who received the YFV17D yellow fever vaccine. The chain links TRBV30 to TRBJ2-3; D is undetermined. The input for sequencing was PBMCs, taken on the day of the first yellow fever vaccination. The CDR3 region has the DNA TGTGCCTGGAGTTTATCAGATACGCAGTATTTA. This encodes CAWSLSDTQYL.